One and the same sample provided the 32 T cell receptor beta chains below, sequenced in a study of regulatory dendritic cells for organ transplantation. Data came from immunoSEQ multiplex PCR; TCRdb stores just in-frame clones and leaves some out. This table holds tens of thousands of clones, about 79% found once. The specimen was memory CD4+ T cells from blood. This sample's subset: CD45RO+ memory T cells. These receptors were collected from a human donor in good health.

V is TRBV6-1 and J is TRBJ2-5, with 10 bases matching TRBD2. Germline lookup yields CDR1 MNHNS and CDR2 SASEGT. With V trimmed by 10 bases and J by 3 bases, 8 bases remained unmatched. The length of the CDR3 is 14 residues. DNA of the CDR3: TGTGCCATCGCAATCGGGACTAGCGAAGAGACCCAGTACTTC. This codes for CAIAIGTSEETQYF.

The rearrangement links TRBV10-3 to TRBJ1-1; D not certain. In germline, CDR1 is ENHRY, CDR2 SYGVKD. This CDR3 comprises 14 residues. Trimming stripped 10 bases from V and 0 bases from J, with 15 bases between. DNA for the CDR3: TGTGCCACTGCAAATTTCGGAGTGAACACTGAAGCTTTCTTT. Translation: CATANFGVNTEAFF.

This chain links TRBV7-8 with TRBJ2-2; TRBD2 might be the D (5 bases). V shed 5 bases and J shed 0 bases, with 7 bases lying between them. This CDR3 comprises 14 residues. Germline loops: CDR1 SGHVS, CDR2 FQNEAQ. CDR3 DNA sequence: TGTGCCAGCAGCCCGGACTCGAACACCGGGGAGCTGTTTTTT. Amino acid sequence: CASSPDSNTGELFF.

Only a few counts were recorded for this clone. This sample also contains other DNA sequences that code for the same CDR3. J is TRBJ2-7 and V is TRBV6-5; 7 positions agree with TRBD2. CDR3 size: 15 residues. V was clipped by 0 bases and J by 3 bases; unmatched bases: 5. Germline V lookup: CDR1 MNHEY, CDR2 SVGAGI. The CDR3 DNA reads as TGTGCCAGCAGTTACTCGCCCGGGGGGAGCTACGAGCAGTACTTC. Amino acids: CASSYSPGGSYEQYF.

The DNA for the CDR3 is TGTGCCAGCAGTGAATCTGCACTAGCCGGGAACGAGCAGTACTTC. This gives the protein CASSESALAGNEQYF. J is TRBJ2-7 and V is TRBV2, with D possibly TRBD2 on 6 matching bases. Trimming stripped 2 bases from V and 5 bases from J, with 16 bases between. Germline-derived CDR1 and CDR2 are SNHLY and FYNNEI. The CDR3 is 15 amino acids.

The V and J genes are TRBV19 and TRBJ2-7, with 10 bases that match TRBD1. The J segment lost 7 bases and the V segment lost 5 bases, leaving 8 bases of the junction unmatched. The CDR3 runs 14 residues. Germline lookup yields CDR1 LNHDA and CDR2 SQIVND (reference sequence). Written as DNA, the CDR3 is TGTGCCAGTAGTCCCGGGACAGGGGTCGGAGAGCAGTACTTC. Translation gives CASSPGTGVGEQYF.

The sample holds a few counts of this clone. This chain connects TRBV18 to TRBJ1-1, with D unclear. Between the trimmed V and J ends, which lost 4 bases and 3 bases, there was a span of 15 bases. CDR1 and CDR2 from the germline V gene are KGHSH and LQKENI. CDR3 length: 15 amino acids. The CDR3 sequence is CASSRPLGSDTEAFF. CDR3 in DNA: TGTGCCAGCTCACGCCCATTGGGGAGTGACACTGAAGCTTTCTTT. Using reference TRBV18 and TRBJ1-1 for the parts outside the CDR3, the full variable domain is NAGVMQNPRHLVRRRGQEARLRCSPMKGHSHVYWYRQLPEEGLKFMVYLQKENIIDESGMPKERFSAEFPKEGPSILRIQQVVRGDSAAYFCASSRPLGSDTEAFFGQGTRLTVV.

This sequence joins TRBV2 and TRBJ2-1, with D perhaps matching TRBD2 (6 bases). CDR1 SNHLY and CDR2 FYNNEI come from the germline V gene. This CDR3 region has 16 residues. Trimming left V 2 bases short and J 8 bases short, with 19 bases between. The CDR3 loop reads CASSEWSASDGDEQFF. CDR3 nucleotide sequence: TGTGCCAGCAGTGAATGGTCGGCTAGCGATGGGGATGAGCAGTTCTTC. The full variable domain, its missing parts supplied by reference TRBV2 and TRBJ2-1, is EPEVTQTPSHQVTQMGQEVILRCVPISNHLYFYWYRQILGQKVEFLVSFYNNEISEKSEIFDDQFSVERPDGSNFTLKIRSTKLEDSAMYFCASSEWSASDGDEQFFGPGTRLTVL.

This clone was seen more than once but under ten times. This chain links TRBV5-1 with TRBJ2-1; 13 positions match TRBD2. This CDR3 is built from 16 residues. V lost 0 bases and J lost 8; bases outside the gene matches: 5. Germline loops: CDR1 SGHRS, CDR2 YFSETQ. This chain's CDR3 is CASSLVLAGGQDEQFF. Written as DNA, the CDR3 is TGCGCCAGCAGCTTGGTACTAGCGGGGGGGCAGGATGAGCAGTTCTTC.

The J gene is TRBJ1-2, the V gene TRBV11-1, with D uncertain. CDR1 is SGHAT, CDR2 FQDESV, per germline (reference sequence). V shed 1 base and J shed 0 bases, with 15 bases lying between them. This CDR3 spans 17 amino acids. CDR3 DNA: TGTGCCAGCAGCTTAGACGGGCCCCGGAGGTCTAACTATGGCTACACCTTC. It encodes CASSLDGPRRSNYGYTF.

The table lists this clone with a few counts. The chain has TRBV6-5 and TRBJ1-1; 11 bases align to TRBD1. This CDR3 has 15 residues. Trimming took 5 bases from V and 3 from J; bases not matched to a gene: 5. The germline gives CDR1 MNHEY, CDR2 SVGAGI. Here the CDR3 reads CASSQGTGGYTEAFF. CDR3 sequence (DNA): TGTGCCAGCAGTCAAGGGACAGGGGGTTACACTGAAGCTTTCTTT.

The CDR3 coding sequence is TGTGCCAGCAGCGTACGGGGGGTCGAGGGCAATGAGCAGTTCTTC. This sequence encodes CASSVRGVEGNEQFF. The gene calls are TRBV9 and TRBJ2-1; 7 bases fit TRBD2. The CDR3 loop spans 15 amino acids. V shed 1 base and J 6 bases; nucleotides not matched to a gene: 7. The germline CDR1 and CDR2 sequences are SGDLS and YYNGEE.

This chain uses TRBV5-6 with TRBJ2-2, with a weak D call TRBD2 (6 bases). Germline CDR1 is SGHDT and CDR2 is YYEEEE. Trimming removed 4 bases from V and 1 base from J, with 14 bases in between. This CDR3 has 16 amino acids. Here the CDR3 reads CASSHGGLLNTGELFF. The CDR3 region has the DNA TGTGCCAGCAGCCATGGGGGACTCTTGAACACCGGGGAGCTGTTTTTT.

V usage is TRBV27 and J usage is TRBJ2-2; D not resolved. CDR3 length equals 13 residues. Between the trimmed V and J ends, which lost 5 bases and 1 base, there was a span of 5 bases. The germline V gene encodes CDR1 MNHEY and CDR2 SMNVEV (reference sequence). In nucleotides, the CDR3 is TGTGCCAGCAGTCACGGGAACACCGGGGAGCTGTTTTTT. This codes for CASSHGNTGELFF.

This clone was found a few times. The gene calls are TRBV10-3 and TRBJ2-7, with D maybe TRBD2 (5 bases). V dropped 10 bases and J dropped 0 bases, with 16 bases sitting between them. Germline V gene data show CDR1 as ENHRY and CDR2 as SYGVKD. The CDR3 is made up of 14 amino acids. The CDR3 loop reads CATGRTGSSYEQYF. The CDR3 nucleotides are TGTGCCACGGGAAGGACGGGGAGCTCCTACGAGCAGTACTTC.

The V call is TRBV5-1, the J call TRBJ2-3, with D perhaps matching TRBD1 (5 bases). Trimming removed 3 bases at V and 0 bases at J, with 8 bases between. In germline, CDR1 is SGHRS, CDR2 YFSETQ. The CDR3 sequence is 14 residues long. Written as DNA, the CDR3 is TGCGCCAGCAGCTCCAGGGTGAGCACAGATACGCAGTATTTT. This sequence encodes CASSSRVSTDTQYF.

This clone was seen more than once but under ten times. V and J are TRBV29-1 and TRBJ1-5; 10 positions match TRBD1. CDR1 is SQVTM, CDR2 ANQGSEA, per germline. The CDR3 is made up of 13 amino acids. The junction had 4 bases not matched to a gene; V was cut back by 6 bases and J by 5 bases. CDR3 nucleotides: TGCAGCGTAAGAGGGACAGGGGATCAGCCCCAGCATTTT. Translation gives CSVRGTGDQPQHF.

The chain employs TRBV6-1 and TRBJ1-5; no firm D call. The CDR3 runs to 15 residues. The germline CDR1 and CDR2 sequences are MNHNS and SASEGT. V lost 6 bases and J 0 bases, leaving 12 bases between the germline ends. The CDR3 loop reads CASRILTDSNQPQHF. The CDR3 region has the DNA TGTGCCAGCAGGATTCTTACAGATAGCAATCAGCCCCAGCATTTT.

CDR3 sequence reads: CASSLVGGDFNEQFF. The CDR3 DNA sequence: TGTGCCAGCAGCTTAGTCGGCGGGGACTTCAATGAGCAGTTCTTC. The chain has TRBV7-2 and TRBJ2-1, with D possibly TRBD2 on 6 matching bases. Trimming left V 1 base short and J 6 bases short, with 13 bases between. The germline CDR1 and CDR2 sequences are SGHTA and FQGNSA. CDR3 length: 15 residues.

The chain carries TRBV5-1 and TRBJ1-2; D is uncertain. V was pared by 2 bases and J by 8 bases, with 16 bases between. This CDR3 comprises 14 residues. In germline, CDR1 is SGHRS, CDR2 YFSETQ. The CDR3 nucleotides read TGCGCCAGCAGCTTAAGTAGCCCCTCTTACGGCTACACCTTC. Protein sequence: CASSLSSPSYGYTF.

This chain connects TRBV5-4 to TRBJ2-3; no clear D gene. Trimming removed 3 bases from V and 6 bases from J, with 5 bases in between. The CDR3 totals 11 residues. Germline V gene sequence: CDR1 SGHNT, CDR2 YYREEE (reference sequence). The CDR3 spells CASSYEDTQYF. The CDR3, as DNA: TGTGCCAGCAGCTATGAGGATACGCAGTATTTT.

As to this clone: One end of the junction fails to match germline, which may point to a read error. The V call is TRBV2, the J call TRBJ2-3; D unresolved. Germline V gene lookup returns CDR1 SNHLY and CDR2 FYNNEI. The CDR3 consists of 13 residues. The CDR3 here is CASTGISTDTQYF. The CDR3 DNA sequence: TGTGCCAGCACCGGCATTAGCACGGATACGCAGTATTTT.

The chain combines TRBV5-1 with TRBJ2-5; the match to TRBD2 covers 9 bases. With V trimmed by 6 bases and J by 1 base, 13 bases remained unmatched. This CDR3 has 17 amino acids. Germline V gene sequence: CDR1 SGHRS, CDR2 YFSETQ. For the CDR3, the DNA is TGCGCCAGCACTTCGGGGAGCGGGGGGCCACCCCAAGAGACCCAGTACTTC. Protein sequence: CASTSGSGGPPQETQYF.

The J gene is TRBJ1-5, the V gene TRBV5-5, with TRBD1 identical over 7 bases. The CDR3 extends over 16 amino acids. CDR1 is SGHKS and CDR2 is YYEKEE in the germline V gene (reference sequence). The ends lost 3 bases at V and 6 bases at J; junction bases unmatched: 12. CDR3 loop: CASSSAPTGDGQPQHF. CDR3 DNA sequence: TGTGCCAGCAGCTCGGCCCCCACAGGGGATGGTCAGCCCCAGCATTTT.

CDR3 nucleotide sequence: TGTGCCAGTAGTATAGTCGGACAGGGAGGTCAGCCCCAGCATTTT. Translating gives CASSIVGQGGQPQHF. The chain couples TRBV19 to TRBJ1-5; TRBD1 matches at 8 bases. The CDR3 loop spans 15 amino acids. V shed 1 base and J 6 bases; nucleotides not matched to a gene: 5. Germline V gene data show CDR1 as LNHDA and CDR2 as SQIVND (reference sequence).

This clone showed up just a few times. The CDR3 DNA is TGTGCCAGCAGCCAAACAGATACGCAGTATTTT. This codes for CASSQTDTQYF. This rearrangement joins TRBV6-1 to TRBJ2-3; D gene uncertain. The CDR3 consists of 11 residues. Germline CDR1 MNHNS, CDR2 SASEGT. Trimming stripped 6 bases from V and 3 bases from J, with 4 bases between.

As concerns this clone: The junction departs from the called germline gene at one end, perhaps through a read error. The V call is TRBV5-8, the J call TRBJ1-2; 7 bases line up with TRBD1. Germline CDR1 is SGHTS and CDR2 is YDEGEE. The CDR3 totals 13 residues. The CDR3 region is CASTLDRTYGYTF. The CDR3 region has the DNA TGTGCCAGCACCTTGGACAGGACCTATGGCTACACCTTC.

The chain links TRBV6-5 to TRBJ1-1; D possibly corresponds to TRBD1 (6 bases). The CDR3 runs to 14 residues. V lost 7 bases, J lost 5 bases, and 17 bases lay in between. Germline CDR1 and CDR2: MNHEY and SVGAGI. The CDR3 loop is CASIAPGGRTEAFF. The DNA of the CDR3 is TGTGCCAGCATCGCCCCGGGGGGCAGGACTGAAGCTTTCTTT.

The sample holds a few counts of this clone. The chain employs TRBV5-1 and TRBJ2-7, with 7 positions matching TRBD1. The CDR3 is 15 amino acids. The V gene end was trimmed by 4 bases and the J gene end by 2 bases; junction bases not matched to a gene: 9. The germline V gene encodes CDR1 SGHRS and CDR2 YFSETQ. The CDR3, as DNA: TGCGCCAGCAGCCCGCGACAGGGTACAGCCTACGAGCAGTACTTC. This translates into CASSPRQGTAYEQYF.

The chain recombines TRBV9 with TRBJ1-6; possible D gene TRBD1, 5 bases. Trimming shortened V by 0 bases and J by 6 bases, and 10 bases separated the two germline ends. This CDR3 has 15 amino acids. Looked up from germline, CDR1 is SGDLS and CDR2 is YYNGEE. This CDR3 is CASSVAETVNSPLHF. CDR3 sequence (DNA): TGTGCCAGCAGCGTAGCTGAGACAGTTAATTCACCCCTCCACTTT.

The J gene is TRBJ2-1, the V gene TRBV5-6; a possible D gene is TRBD2 (5 bases). The germline gives CDR1 SGHDT, CDR2 YYEEEE. This CDR3 has 13 amino acids. V lost 4 bases to trimming and J lost 12 bases, with 17 bases between them. The CDR3: CASSPRGAPPQFF. CDR3 DNA sequence: TGTGCCAGCAGCCCCCGGGGAGCCCCCCCGCAGTTCTTC.

The J gene is TRBJ2-5, the V gene TRBV7-7; a possible D gene is TRBD1 (5 bases). Trimming took 0 bases from V and 1 from J, leaving 12 bases between them. Germline values: CDR1 SSHAT, CDR2 FNYEAQ (reference sequence). There are 16 residues in the CDR3. CDR3 residues: CASSLAQGTRQETQYF. The CDR3 bases are TGTGCCAGCAGCTTAGCCCAGGGCACCCGCCAAGAGACCCAGTACTTC.